This TCR beta chain came from a study of blood T cell repertoires in COVID-19. Study-wide context: PBMCs, B-cell-depleted T cells, or T cells provided the cDNA or gDNA that made up the material.

The CDR3 runs 15 residues. Trimming cost V 0 bases and J 8 bases; bases outside gene matches: 7. Per germline, CDR1 SGHRS and CDR2 YFSETQ. In the authors' workflow: From reference gene primer amplification, estimates of nucleated cell counts were derived. Sequenced by immunoSEQ multiplex PCR; TCRdb stores in-frame clones only, minus some. V and J calls and clone size are those listed in that table; D and trimming were worked out from the DNA. The table records nearly 250,000 clones, almost 85% of them present only once. In terms of age and location, participants ranged from about 18 to 90 years and lived in about two dozen US areas.

Sequenced: PBMCs or T cells enriched from blood (not recorded which). The gene calls are TRBV5-1 and TRBJ1-4; 7 nucleotides match TRBD1. This TCR was recovered from a woman between 50 and 59 years old with acute COVID-19. The CDR3 spells CASSLVEGGREKLFF. The CDR3 DNA sequence: TGCGCCAGCAGCTTGGTCGAAGGGGGCAGAGAAAAACTGTTTTTT.